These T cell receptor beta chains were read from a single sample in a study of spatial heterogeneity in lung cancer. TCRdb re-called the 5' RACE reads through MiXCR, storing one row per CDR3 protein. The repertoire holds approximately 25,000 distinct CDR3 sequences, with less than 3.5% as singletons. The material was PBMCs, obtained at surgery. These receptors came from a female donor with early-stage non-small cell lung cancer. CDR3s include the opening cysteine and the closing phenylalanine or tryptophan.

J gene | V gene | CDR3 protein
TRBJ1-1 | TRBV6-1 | CASSDWTGPMNTEAFF
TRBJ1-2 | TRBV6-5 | CASRPRGGPYGYTF
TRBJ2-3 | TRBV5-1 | CASSLGADTQYF
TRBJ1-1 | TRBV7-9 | CASRRQGDEAFF
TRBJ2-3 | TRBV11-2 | CASSLDRLGGGTDTQYF
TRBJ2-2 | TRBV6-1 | CASSAGHENGELFF
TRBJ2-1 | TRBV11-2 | CASSSPSGRALWVF
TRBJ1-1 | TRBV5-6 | CASSPGWGATEAFF
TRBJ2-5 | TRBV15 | CATSRDVETQYF
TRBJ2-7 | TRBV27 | CASSSSSYEQYF
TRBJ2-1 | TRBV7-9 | CASSLALAFQFF
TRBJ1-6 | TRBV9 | CASSVWRDGNSPLHF
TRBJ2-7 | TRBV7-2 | CASSLVVGVEQYF
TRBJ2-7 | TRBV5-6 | CASSRGKAYEQYF
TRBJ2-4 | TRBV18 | CASSPAGADIQYF
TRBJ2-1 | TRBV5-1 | CASSLAASGGNEQFF
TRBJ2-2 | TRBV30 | CAWDGGGGELFF
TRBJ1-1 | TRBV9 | CASSVLLSAEAFF
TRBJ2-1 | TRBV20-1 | CSARAQFRLAGTYNEQFF
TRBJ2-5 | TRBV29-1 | CSVELTGEYQETQYF
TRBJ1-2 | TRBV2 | CASARGQGGDYGYTF
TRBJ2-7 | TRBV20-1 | CSARDQFRGSYEQYF
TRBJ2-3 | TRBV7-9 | CASSLVGPRTDTQYF
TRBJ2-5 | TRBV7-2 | CASSGQEGTLETQYF
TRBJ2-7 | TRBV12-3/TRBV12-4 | CASSRGREQYF
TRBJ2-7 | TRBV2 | CASSPGLAEGRQYF
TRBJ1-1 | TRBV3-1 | CASSQDLGHTEAFF
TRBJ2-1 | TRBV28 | CASSLTTPLISYNEQFF
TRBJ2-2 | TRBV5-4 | CASSFPEGGELFF
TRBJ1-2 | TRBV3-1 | CASSQDEVNYGYTF
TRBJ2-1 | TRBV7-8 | CASSFQAGGLINNEQFF
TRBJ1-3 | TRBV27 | CASRTFGTGRGNTIYF
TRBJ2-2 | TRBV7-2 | CASSFPRDRGLWSGELFF
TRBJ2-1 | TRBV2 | CASSEFVWASGSSSYNEQFF
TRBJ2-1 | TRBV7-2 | CASSPRTVLAGPPSF
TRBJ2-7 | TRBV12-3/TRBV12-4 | CASRGTSYEQYF
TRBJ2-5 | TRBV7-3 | CASSLSGPQETQYF
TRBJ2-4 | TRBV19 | CASSLLQGLAKNIQYF